The source of this T cell receptor beta chain is a study of human thymus T cells. As regards this clone: Its cognate antigen is unknown.

Resections from corrective heart surgery provided thymus tissue. Infants served as donors; they were healthy and Finnish and were having corrective surgery for congenital heart defects. This CDR3 is built from 14 residues. The germline gives CDR1 SQVTM, CDR2 ANQGSEA. With 1 base clipped from V and 1 base from J, the junction kept 3 bases outside the gene matches. The table came from immunoSEQ multiplex PCR; TCRdb's copy has only in-frame clones and leaves some out. The sample contains 78,000 or so clones, approximately 96% of which appear only once. The study's findings and limits: Thymic and blood repertoires seemed to show skewed V and J gene use.

The chain couples TRBV29-1 to TRBJ1-1; 7 bases map to TRBD1. The TCR originated in a boy in the first two years of life with a congenital heart defect but otherwise immunologically healthy. Sample: thymus tissue. The CDR3 bases are TGCAGCGTTGAAGGTAGGGGGCCGAACACTGAAGCTTTCTTT. It yields the protein CSVEGRGPNTEAFF. The whole variable domain, filled in from reference TRBV29-1 and TRBJ1-1, reads SAVISQKPSRDICQRGTSLTIQCQVDSQVTMMFWYRQQPGQSLTLIATANQGSEATYESGFVIDKFPISRPNLTFSTLTVSNMSPEDSSIYLCSVEGRGPNTEAFFGQGTRLTVV.